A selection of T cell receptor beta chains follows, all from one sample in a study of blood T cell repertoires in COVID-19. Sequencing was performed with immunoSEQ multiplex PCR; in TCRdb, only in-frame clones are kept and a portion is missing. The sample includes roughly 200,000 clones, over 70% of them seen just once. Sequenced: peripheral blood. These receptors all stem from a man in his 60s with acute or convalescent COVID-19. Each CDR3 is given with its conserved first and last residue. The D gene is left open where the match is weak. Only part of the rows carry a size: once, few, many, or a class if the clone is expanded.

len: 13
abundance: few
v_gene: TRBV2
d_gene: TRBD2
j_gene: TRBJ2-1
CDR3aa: CASSRILADEQFF
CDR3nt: TGTGCCAGCAGTCGAATTCTAGCGGATGAGCAGTTCTTC

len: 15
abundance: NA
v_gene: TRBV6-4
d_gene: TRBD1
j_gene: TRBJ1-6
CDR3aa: CASSERDRGGSPLHF
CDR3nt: TGTGCCAGCAGTGAGCGGGACAGGGGAGGATCACCCCTCCACTTT

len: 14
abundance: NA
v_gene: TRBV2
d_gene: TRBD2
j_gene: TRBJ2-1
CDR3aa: CATSQLADPNEQFF
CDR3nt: TGTGCCACCTCCCAACTAGCGGACCCCAATGAGCAGTTCTTC

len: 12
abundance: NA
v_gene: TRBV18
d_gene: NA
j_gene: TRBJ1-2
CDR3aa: CASSPAGSGYTF
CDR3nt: TGTGCCAGCTCACCAGCAGGTAGTGGCTACACCTTC

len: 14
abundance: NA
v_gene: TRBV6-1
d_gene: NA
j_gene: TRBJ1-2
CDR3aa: CASSEWAAGYGYTF
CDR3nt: TGTGCCAGCAGTGAATGGGCCGCCGGCTATGGCTACACCTTC

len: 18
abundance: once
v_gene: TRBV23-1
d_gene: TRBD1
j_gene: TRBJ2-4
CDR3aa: CASSRPRDRVGTKNIQYF
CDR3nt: TGCGCCAGCAGTCGCCCCAGAGACAGGGTGGGAACCAAAAACATTCAGTACTTC

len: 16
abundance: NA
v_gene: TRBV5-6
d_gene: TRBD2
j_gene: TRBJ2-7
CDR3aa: CASSLGLAGSSYEQYF
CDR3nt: TGTGCCAGCAGCCTAGGACTAGCGGGGTCCTCCTACGAGCAGTACTTC

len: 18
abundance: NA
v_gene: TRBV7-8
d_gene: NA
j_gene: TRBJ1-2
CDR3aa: CASSLYFGFGGAGYGYTF
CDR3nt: TGTGCCAGCAGCTTATATTTCGGCTTTGGGGGGGCTGGCTATGGCTACACCTTC

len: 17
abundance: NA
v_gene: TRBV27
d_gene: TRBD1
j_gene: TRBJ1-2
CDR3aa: CASSPTHRQGPGYGYTF
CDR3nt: TGTGCCAGCAGTCCCACTCACAGACAGGGGCCAGGCTATGGCTACACCTTC

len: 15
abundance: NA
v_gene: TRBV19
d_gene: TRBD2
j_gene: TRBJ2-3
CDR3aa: CASSFSSGGPDTQYF
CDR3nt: TGTGCCAGTAGTTTTTCTAGCGGGGGGCCAGATACGCAGTATTTT

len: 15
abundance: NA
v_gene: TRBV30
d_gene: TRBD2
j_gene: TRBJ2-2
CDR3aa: CAWNGLALNTGELFF
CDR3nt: TGTGCCTGGAACGGACTAGCGCTGAACACCGGGGAGCTGTTTTTT

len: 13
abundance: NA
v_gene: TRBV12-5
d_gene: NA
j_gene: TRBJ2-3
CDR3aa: CASGFSGADTQYF
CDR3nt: TGTGCTAGTGGTTTTTCAGGGGCAGATACGCAGTATTTT

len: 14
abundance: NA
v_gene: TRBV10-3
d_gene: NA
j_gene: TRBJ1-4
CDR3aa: CAISGTATNEKLFF
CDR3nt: TGTGCCATCAGTGGGACAGCTACTAATGAAAAACTGTTTTTT

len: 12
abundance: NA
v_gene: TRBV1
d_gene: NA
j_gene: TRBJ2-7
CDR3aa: CTSSHRTYEQYF
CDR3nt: TGCACCAGCAGCCACAGGACCTACGAGCAGTACTTC

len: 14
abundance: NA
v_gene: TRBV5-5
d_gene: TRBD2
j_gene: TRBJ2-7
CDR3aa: CASSWVAGSYEQYF
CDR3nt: TGTGCCAGCAGCTGGGTAGCGGGGAGCTACGAGCAGTACTTC

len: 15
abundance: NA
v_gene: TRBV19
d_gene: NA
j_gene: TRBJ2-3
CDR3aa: CASMRAGMSTDTQYF
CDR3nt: TGTGCCAGTATGAGGGCGGGTATGAGCACAGATACGCAGTATTTT

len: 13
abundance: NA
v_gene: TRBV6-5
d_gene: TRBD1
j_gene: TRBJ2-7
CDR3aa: CASSYLGQSEQYF
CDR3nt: TGTGCCAGCAGTTACCTGGGACAGAGCGAGCAGTACTTC

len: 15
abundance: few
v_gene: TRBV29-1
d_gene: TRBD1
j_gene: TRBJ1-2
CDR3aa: CSVEARGTPGGGYTF
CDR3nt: TGCAGCGTTGAAGCCAGGGGGACGCCAGGGGGAGGCTACACCTTC

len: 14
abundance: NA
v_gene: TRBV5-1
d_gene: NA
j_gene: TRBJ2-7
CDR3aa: CASSLSLDSYEQYF
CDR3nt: TGCGCCAGCAGCTTGAGCCTCGACTCCTACGAGCAGTACTTC

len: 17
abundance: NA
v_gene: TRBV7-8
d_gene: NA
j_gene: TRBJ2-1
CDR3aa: CASIHQPGRADYNEQFF
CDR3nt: TGTGCCAGCATCCATCAGCCGGGAAGAGCCGACTACAATGAGCAGTTCTTC

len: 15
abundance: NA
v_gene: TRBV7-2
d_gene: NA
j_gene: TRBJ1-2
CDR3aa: CASSLLAGLNYGYTF
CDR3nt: TGTGCCAGCAGCTTACTGGCGGGTCTTAACTATGGCTACACCTTC

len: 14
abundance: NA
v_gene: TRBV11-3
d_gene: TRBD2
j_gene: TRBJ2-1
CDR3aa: CASSLGIAGHEQFF
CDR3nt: TGTGCCAGCAGCTTAGGAATAGCGGGGCATGAGCAGTTCTTC

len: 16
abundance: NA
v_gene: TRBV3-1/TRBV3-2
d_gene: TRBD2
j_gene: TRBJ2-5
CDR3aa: CASSQLAGSPQETQYF
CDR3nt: TGTGCCAGCAGCCAACTAGCGGGATCGCCTCAAGAGACCCAGTACTTC

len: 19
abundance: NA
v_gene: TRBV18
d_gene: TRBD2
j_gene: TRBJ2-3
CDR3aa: CASSPFNGTSGGSTDTQYF
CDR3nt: TGTGCCAGCTCACCATTCAACGGGACTAGCGGTGGAAGCACAGATACGCAGTATTTT

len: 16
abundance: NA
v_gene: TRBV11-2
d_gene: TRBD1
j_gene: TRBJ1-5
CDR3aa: CASSLGTVNSNQPQHF
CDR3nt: TGTGCCAGCAGCCTCGGGACAGTGAATAGCAATCAGCCCCAGCATTTT

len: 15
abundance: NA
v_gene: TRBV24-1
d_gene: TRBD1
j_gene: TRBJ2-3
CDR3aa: CATSDGGQGSDTQYF
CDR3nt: TGTGCCACCAGTGACGGGGGACAGGGCTCAGATACGCAGTATTTT

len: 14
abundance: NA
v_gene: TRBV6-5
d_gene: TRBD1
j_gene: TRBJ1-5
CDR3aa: CASSKDRDVQPQHF
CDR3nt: TGTGCCAGCAGCAAGGACAGGGATGTCCAGCCCCAGCATTTT

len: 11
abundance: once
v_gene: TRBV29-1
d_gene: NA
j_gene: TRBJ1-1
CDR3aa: CSVEWDSRGFF
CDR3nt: TGCAGCGTTGAGTGGGACTCCCGGGGGTTCTTT

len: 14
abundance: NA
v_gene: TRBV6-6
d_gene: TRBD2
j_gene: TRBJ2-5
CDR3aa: CASNFAGGGETQYF
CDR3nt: TGTGCCAGCAATTTCGCGGGGGGCGGGGAGACCCAGTACTTC

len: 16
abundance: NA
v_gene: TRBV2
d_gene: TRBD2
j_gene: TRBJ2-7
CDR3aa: CASSEWGTSGTYEQYF
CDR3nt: TGTGCCAGCAGTGAATGGGGGACTAGCGGGACCTACGAGCAGTACTTC

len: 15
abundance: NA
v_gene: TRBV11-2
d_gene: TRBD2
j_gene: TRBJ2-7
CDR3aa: CASSPWTSGKYEQYF
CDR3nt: TGTGCCAGCAGCCCATGGACTAGCGGGAAATACGAGCAGTACTTC

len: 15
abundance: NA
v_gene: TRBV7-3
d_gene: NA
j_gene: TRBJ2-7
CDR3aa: CASSFPPGVAVKQYF
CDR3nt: TGTGCCAGCAGCTTCCCTCCCGGGGTGGCGGTTAAACAGTACTTC

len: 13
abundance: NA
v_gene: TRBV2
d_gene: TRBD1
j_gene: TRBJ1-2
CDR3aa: CASSLDRAYGYTF
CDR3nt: TGTGCCAGCAGCCTGGACAGGGCGTATGGCTACACCTTC

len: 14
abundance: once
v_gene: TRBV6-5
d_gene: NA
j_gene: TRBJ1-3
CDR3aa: CASSYAGPGNTIYF
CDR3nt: TGTGCCAGCAGTTACGCAGGGCCTGGAAACACCATATATTTT

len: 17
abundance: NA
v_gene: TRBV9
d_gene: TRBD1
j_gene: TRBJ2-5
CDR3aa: CASSVEQGASLQETQYF
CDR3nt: TGTGCCAGCAGCGTGGAACAGGGGGCCTCCCTCCAAGAGACCCAGTACTTC

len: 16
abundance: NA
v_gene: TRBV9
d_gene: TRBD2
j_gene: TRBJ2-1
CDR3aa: CASSVSRSGGVTEQFF
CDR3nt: TGTGCCAGCAGCGTAAGTAGGAGCGGGGGGGTCACTGAGCAGTTCTTC

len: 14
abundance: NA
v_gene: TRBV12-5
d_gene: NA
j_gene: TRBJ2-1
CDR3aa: CASGLVPRRGEQFF
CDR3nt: TGTGCTAGTGGTTTGGTCCCTAGGCGGGGTGAGCAGTTCTTC

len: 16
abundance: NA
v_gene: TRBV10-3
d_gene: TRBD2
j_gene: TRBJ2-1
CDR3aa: CAISVQGAGVSHEQFF
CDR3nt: TGTGCCATCAGCGTTCAGGGAGCGGGAGTTTCTCACGAGCAGTTCTTC

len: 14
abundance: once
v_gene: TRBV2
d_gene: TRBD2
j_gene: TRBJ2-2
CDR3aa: CASSVSGSAGELFF
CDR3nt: TGTGCCAGCAGTGTTAGCGGGAGCGCCGGGGAGCTGTTTTTT

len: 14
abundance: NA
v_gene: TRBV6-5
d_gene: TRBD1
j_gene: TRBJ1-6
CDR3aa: CASNPGQGNSPLHF
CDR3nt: TGTGCCAGCAATCCGGGACAGGGGAATTCACCCCTCCACTTT

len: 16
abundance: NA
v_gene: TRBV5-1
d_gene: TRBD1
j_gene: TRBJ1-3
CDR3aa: CASSLAGTGQGNTIYF
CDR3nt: TGCGCCAGCAGCTTGGCCGGGACAGGCCAAGGAAACACCATATATTTT

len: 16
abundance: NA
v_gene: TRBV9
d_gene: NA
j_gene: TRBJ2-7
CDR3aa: CASSVGLGGEIFGQYF
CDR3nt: TGTGCCAGCAGCGTAGGGTTGGGGGGTGAGATCTTCGGGCAGTACTTC

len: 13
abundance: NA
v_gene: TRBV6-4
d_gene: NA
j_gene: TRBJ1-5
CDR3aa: CASSDSTGQPQHF
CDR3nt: TGTGCCAGCAGTGACTCGACGGGTCAGCCCCAGCATTTT

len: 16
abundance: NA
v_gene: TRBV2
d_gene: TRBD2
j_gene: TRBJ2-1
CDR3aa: CASSGFGTSRHNEQFF
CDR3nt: TGTGCCAGCAGTGGTTTCGGGACTAGCAGACACAATGAGCAGTTCTTC

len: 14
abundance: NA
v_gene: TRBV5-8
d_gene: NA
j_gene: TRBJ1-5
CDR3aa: CASSFRGMNQPQHF
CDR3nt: TGTGCCAGCAGCTTCCGGGGAATGAATCAGCCCCAGCATTTT

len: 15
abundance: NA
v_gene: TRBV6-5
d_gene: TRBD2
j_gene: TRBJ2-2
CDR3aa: CASSSGLVLTGELFF
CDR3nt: TGTGCCAGCAGTTCCGGACTAGTTCTCACCGGGGAGCTGTTTTTT

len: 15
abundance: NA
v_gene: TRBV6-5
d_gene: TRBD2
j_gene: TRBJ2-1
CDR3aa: CASSLGTSVDNEQFF
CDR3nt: TGTGCCAGCAGTTTAGGGACTAGTGTGGACAATGAGCAGTTCTTC

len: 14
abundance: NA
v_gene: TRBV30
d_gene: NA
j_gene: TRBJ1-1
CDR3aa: CAWSPGQRNTEAFF
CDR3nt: TGTGCCTGGAGTCCAGGACAGCGTAACACTGAAGCTTTCTTT

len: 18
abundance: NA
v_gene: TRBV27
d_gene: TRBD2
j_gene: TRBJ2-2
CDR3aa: CASSFSRLAGGNTGELFF
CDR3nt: TGTGCCAGCAGTTTTTCGAGACTAGCGGGCGGAAACACCGGGGAGCTGTTTTTT